This entry concerns a single T cell receptor beta chain. The data stem from a study of blood T cell repertoires in COVID-19. Study overall: PBMCs, B-cell-depleted T cells, or T cells were the source of the cDNA or gDNA that made up the material.

How the authors handled the data: Amplified reference gene primers provided the basis for estimating nucleated cell counts. Profiled with immunoSEQ multiplex PCR; TCRdb holds only in-frame clones, not every one. Clonal size and the V and J genes are those of that table, whereas D and trimming came from the DNA. The table includes 250,000 or so clones, approximately 91% detected once. The sample comprised peripheral blood. The sequence came from a woman aged 35 to 49 who had recovered from COVID-19.

The CDR3: CASSLGTATNEKLFF. The CDR3 bases are TGTGCCAGCAGCTTAGGGACAGCAACTAATGAAAAACTGTTTTTT. The chain employs TRBV11-2 and TRBJ1-4; D might be TRBD1 (6 bases). The CDR3 consists of 15 residues. Germline loops: CDR1 SGHAT, CDR2 FQNNGV. The ends were cut back, 1 base at V and 0 bases at J, with 6 bases in the middle.